This TCR beta chain was sequenced during a study of blood T cell repertoires in COVID-19. Study information: The United States, Italy and Spain supplied acute and convalescent COVID-19 samples. Sample material is recorded as cDNA or gDNA derived from T cells, B-cell-depleted T cells, or PBMCs.

From germline, CDR1 is WSHSY and CDR2 SAAADI. V lost 7 bases to trimming and J lost 5 bases; unmatched junction nucleotides: 13. The CDR3 is 15 amino acids. Original processing methods: Nucleated cell counts were estimated from reference gene primer amplification. Profiling relied on immunoSEQ multiplex PCR, and the TCRdb table lists in-frame clones only, not all of them. The V and J calls and clone size are taken from that table; D and trimming were inferred from the DNA. The table lists 98,000 or so clones, roughly nine tenths of them singletons, with roughly 5% in the top ten. The sample holds one count of this clone.

The chain employs TRBV10-2 and TRBJ1-2; the match to TRBD1 covers 7 bases. This sequence originates from a man aged 60 to 69 with COVID-19, enrolled during active disease. Sequencing was done on a sample of peripheral blood. The CDR3 coding sequence is TGCGCCAGCATTCCGGAGGAGGCAGGGGGATATGGCTACACCTTC. Protein product: CASIPEEAGGYGYTF.